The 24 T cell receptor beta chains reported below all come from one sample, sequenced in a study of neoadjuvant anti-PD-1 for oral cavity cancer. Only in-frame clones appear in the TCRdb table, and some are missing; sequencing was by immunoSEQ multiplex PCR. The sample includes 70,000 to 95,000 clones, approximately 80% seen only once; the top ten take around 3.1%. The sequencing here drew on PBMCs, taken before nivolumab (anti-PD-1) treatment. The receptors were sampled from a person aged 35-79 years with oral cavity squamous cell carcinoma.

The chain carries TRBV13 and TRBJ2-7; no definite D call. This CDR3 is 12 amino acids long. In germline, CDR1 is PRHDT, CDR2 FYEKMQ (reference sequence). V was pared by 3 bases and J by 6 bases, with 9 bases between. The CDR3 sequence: CASSFLSGEQYF. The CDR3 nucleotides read TGTGCCAGCAGCTTCCTCAGTGGCGAGCAGTACTTC. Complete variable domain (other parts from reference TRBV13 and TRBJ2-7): AAGVIQSPRHLIKEKRETATLKCYPIPRHDTVYWYQQGPGQDPQFLISFYEKMQSDKGSIPDRFSAQQFSDYHSELNMSSLELGDSALYFCASSFLSGEQYFGPGTRLTVT.

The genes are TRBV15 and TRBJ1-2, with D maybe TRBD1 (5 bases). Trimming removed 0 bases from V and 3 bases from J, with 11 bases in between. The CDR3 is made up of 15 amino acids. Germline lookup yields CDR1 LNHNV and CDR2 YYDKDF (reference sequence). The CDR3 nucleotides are TGTGCCACCAGCAGAGAAAGGGGATACGACTATGGCTACACCTTC. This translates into CATSRERGYDYGYTF.

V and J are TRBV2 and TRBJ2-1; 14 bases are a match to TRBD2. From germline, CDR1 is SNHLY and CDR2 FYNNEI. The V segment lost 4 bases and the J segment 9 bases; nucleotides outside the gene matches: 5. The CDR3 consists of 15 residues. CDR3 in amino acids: CASSGRGLAGAEQFF. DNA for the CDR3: TGTGCCAGCAGTGGCAGGGGACTAGCGGGAGCTGAGCAGTTCTTC.

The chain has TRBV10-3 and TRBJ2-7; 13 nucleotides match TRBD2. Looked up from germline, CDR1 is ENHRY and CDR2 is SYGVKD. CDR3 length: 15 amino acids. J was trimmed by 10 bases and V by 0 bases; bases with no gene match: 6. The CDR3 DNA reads TGTGCCATCAGTGAGTCCGGGACTAGCGGGATGCTCCAGTACTTC. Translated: CAISESGTSGMLQYF.

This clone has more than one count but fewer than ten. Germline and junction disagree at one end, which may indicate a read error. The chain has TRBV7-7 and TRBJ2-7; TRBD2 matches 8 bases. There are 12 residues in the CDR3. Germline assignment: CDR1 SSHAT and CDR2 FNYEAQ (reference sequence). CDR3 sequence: CASSSAGGEQYF. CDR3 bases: TGTGCTAGCAGCAGCGCGGGAGGCGAGCAGTACTTC.

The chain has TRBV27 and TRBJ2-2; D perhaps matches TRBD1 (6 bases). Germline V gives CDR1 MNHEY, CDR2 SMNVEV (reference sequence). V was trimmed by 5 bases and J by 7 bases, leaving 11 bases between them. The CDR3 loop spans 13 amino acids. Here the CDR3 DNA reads TGTGCCAGCAGTACAGGGTTTAGCGGGGAGCTGTTTTTT. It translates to CASSTGFSGELFF.

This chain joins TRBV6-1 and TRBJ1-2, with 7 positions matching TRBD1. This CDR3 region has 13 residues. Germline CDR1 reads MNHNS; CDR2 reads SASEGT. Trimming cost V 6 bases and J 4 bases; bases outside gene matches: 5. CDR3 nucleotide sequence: TGTGCCAGCAGCCCGGGACAGTCCTATGGCTACACCTTC. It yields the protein CASSPGQSYGYTF.

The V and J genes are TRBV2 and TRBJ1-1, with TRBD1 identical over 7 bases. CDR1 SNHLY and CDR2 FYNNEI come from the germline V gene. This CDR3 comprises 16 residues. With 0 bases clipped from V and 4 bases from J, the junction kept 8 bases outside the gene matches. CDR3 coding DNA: TGTGCCAGCAGTGAAGCGTACTTTTCAGGGGGCACTGAAGCTTTCTTT. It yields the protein CASSEAYFSGGTEAFF.

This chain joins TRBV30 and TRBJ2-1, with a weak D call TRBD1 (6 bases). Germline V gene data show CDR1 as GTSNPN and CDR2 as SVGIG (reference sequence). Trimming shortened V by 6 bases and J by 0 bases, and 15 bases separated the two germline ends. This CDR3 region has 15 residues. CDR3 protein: CACYRVPSSYNEQFF. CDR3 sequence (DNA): TGTGCCTGCTACAGGGTTCCAAGCTCCTACAATGAGCAGTTCTTC.

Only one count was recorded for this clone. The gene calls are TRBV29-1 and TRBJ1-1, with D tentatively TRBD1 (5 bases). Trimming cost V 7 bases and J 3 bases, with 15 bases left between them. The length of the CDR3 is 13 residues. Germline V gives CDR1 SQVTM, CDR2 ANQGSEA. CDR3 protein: CSAPHGGDTEAFF. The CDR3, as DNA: TGCAGCGCCCCCCACGGGGGTGACACTGAAGCTTTCTTT.

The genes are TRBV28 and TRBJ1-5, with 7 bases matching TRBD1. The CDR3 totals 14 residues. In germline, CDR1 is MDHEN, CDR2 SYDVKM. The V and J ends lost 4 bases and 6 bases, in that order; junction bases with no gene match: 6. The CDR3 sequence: CASSSDREAQPQHF. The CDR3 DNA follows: TGTGCCAGCAGTTCAGACAGGGAGGCTCAGCCCCAGCATTTT.

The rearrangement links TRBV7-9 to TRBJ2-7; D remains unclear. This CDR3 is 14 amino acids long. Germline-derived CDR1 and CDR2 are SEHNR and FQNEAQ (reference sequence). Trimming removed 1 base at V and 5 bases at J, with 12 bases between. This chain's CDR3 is CASSLGLGLNEQYF. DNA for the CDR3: TGTGCCAGCAGCTTAGGGCTAGGCTTGAACGAGCAGTACTTC.

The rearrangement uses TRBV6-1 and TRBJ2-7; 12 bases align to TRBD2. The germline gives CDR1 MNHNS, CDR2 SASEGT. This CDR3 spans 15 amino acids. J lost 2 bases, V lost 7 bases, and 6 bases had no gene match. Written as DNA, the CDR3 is TGTGCCAGCACCGGGACTAGCGGGTCTGCCTACGAGCAGTACTTC. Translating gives CASTGTSGSAYEQYF.

The CDR3 is CASSPEPDTQYF. CDR3 bases: TGTGCCAGCAGCCCGGAACCAGATACGCAGTATTTT. V and J are TRBV6-5 and TRBJ2-3; no reliable D call. Germline assignment: CDR1 MNHEY and CDR2 SVGAGI. V was trimmed by 6 bases and J by 4 bases, leaving 8 bases between them. The CDR3 is made up of 12 amino acids.

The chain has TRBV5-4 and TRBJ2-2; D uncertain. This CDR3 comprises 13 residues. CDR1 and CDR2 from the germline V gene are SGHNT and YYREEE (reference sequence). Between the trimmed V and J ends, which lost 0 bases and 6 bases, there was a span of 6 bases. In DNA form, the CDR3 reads TGTGCCAGCAGCTTGGGGAATGCCGGGGAGCTGTTTTTT. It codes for CASSLGNAGELFF.

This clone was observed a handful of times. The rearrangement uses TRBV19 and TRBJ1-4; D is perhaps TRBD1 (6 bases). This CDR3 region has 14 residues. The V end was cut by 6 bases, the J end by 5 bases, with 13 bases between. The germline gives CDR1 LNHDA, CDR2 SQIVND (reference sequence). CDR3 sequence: CASSIGGTNEKLFF. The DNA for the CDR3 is TGTGCCAGTAGCATCGGGGGCACGAATGAAAAACTGTTTTTT.

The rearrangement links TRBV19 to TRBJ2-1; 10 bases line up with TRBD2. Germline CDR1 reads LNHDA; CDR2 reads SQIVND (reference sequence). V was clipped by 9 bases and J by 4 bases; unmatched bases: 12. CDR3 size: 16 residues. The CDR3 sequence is CASGTSAPLGYNEQFF. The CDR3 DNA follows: TGTGCCAGCGGGACTAGCGCCCCCCTTGGATACAATGAGCAGTTCTTC.

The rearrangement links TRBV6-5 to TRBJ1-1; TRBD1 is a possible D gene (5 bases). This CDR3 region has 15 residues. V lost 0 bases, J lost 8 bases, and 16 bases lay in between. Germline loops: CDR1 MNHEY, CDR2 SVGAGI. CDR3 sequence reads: CASSYSISGAQEAFF. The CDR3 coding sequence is TGTGCCAGCAGTTACTCGATATCCGGGGCTCAAGAAGCTTTCTTT.

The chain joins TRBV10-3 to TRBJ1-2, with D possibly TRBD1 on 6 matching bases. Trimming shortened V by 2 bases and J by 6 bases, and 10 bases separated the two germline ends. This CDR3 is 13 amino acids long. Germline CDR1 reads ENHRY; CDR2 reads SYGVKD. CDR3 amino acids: CAISERTENGYTF. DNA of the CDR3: TGTGCCATCAGTGAGCGGACAGAGAATGGCTACACCTTC.

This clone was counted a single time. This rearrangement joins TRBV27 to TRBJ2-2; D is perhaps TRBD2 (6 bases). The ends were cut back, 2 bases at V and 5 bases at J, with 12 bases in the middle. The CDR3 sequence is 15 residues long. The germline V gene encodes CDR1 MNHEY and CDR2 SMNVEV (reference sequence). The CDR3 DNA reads TGTGCCAGCAGTTTAGGAGGGATGAGGACCGGGGAGCTGTTTTTT. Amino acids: CASSLGGMRTGELFF.

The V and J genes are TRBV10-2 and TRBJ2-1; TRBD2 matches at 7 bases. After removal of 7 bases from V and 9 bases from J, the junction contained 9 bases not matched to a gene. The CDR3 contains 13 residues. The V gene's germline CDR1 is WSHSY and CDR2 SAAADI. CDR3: CASTRGVGVEQFF. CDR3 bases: TGCGCCAGCACCCGGGGGGTTGGAGTTGAGCAGTTCTTC.

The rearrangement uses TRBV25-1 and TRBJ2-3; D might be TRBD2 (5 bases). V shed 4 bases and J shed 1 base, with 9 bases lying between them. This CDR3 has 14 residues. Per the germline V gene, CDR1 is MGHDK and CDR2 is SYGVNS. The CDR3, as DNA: TGTGCCAGCAGTGGGCAGCGGCGCACAGATACGCAGTATTTT. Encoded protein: CASSGQRRTDTQYF.

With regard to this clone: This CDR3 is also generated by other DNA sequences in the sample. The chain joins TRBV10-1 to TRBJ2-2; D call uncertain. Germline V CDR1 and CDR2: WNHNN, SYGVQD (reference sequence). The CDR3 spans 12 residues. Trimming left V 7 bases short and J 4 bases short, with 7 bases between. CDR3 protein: CASKGSTGELFF. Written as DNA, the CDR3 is TGCGCCAGCAAAGGAAGCACCGGGGAGCTGTTTTTT.

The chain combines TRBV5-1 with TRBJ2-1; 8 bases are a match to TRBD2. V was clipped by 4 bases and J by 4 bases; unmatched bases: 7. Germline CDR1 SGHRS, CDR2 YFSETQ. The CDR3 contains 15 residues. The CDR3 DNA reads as TGCGCCAGCAGCCCGCCGACTAGCGCTTACAATGAGCAGTTCTTC. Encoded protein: CASSPPTSAYNEQFF.